This T cell receptor beta chain was observed in a study of T cell responses to AZD1222 COVID-19 vaccine. Pooling was applied to second doses at about 4 or about 12 weeks. Notes on the study in general: Repertoires were sampled only after the peak T cell response.

Sequencing used immunoSEQ multiplex PCR; TCRdb keeps in-frame clones, though not all of them. The top ten hold over 1.3% of the sample, which has about 73,000 clones, about 90% seen once. This clone is a singleton in its sample. As yet, its antigen is unknown. Looked up from germline, CDR1 is LGHDT and CDR2 is YNNKEL (reference sequence). V shed 4 bases, J shed 5 bases, and the junction held 5 bases outside the gene matches. This CDR3 is built from 14 residues. The V and J genes are TRBV3-1 (or the pseudogene TRBV3-2) and TRBJ2-3; TRBD2 matches 8 bases. The clonotype comes from an adult who received the AZD1222 COVID-19 vaccine. The source material was peripheral blood, sampled 28 days after the second AZD1222 dose. CDR3 in amino acids: CASSPAGAIDTQYF. CDR3 DNA: TGTGCCAGCAGCCCAGCGGGGGCCATAGATACGCAGTATTTT.